Presented here are 11 T cell receptor beta chains from one specimen sequenced in a study of cytomegalovirus exposure and HLA in healthy donors. PCR primers comprised 60 Vbeta and 13 Jbeta primers. Clones were read by immunoSEQ multiplex PCR, and TCRdb kept only the in-frame ones, dropping some. The sample lists nearly 110,000 clones; 65% to 80% were seen once. The sequenced material came from PBMCs. Every receptor here comes from a male donor in good health and CMV-seronegative.

The chain joins TRBV13 to TRBJ2-7; 13 bases match TRBD2. The germline V gene has CDR1 PRHDT and CDR2 FYEKMQ (reference sequence). Trimming took 0 bases from V and 4 from J; bases not matched to a gene: 6. The CDR3 sequence is 17 residues long. The CDR3 nucleotides read TGTGCCAGCAGCTTAGGACTAGCGGGAGGGCCGGGTTACGAGCAGTACTTC. Its translation is CASSLGLAGGPGYEQYF.

The rearrangement joins TRBV5-8 to TRBJ2-2; 7 nucleotides agree with TRBD2. CDR3 length: 15 residues. CDR1 is SGHTS, CDR2 YDEGEE, per germline. Unmatched junction bases numbered 6, after V lost 6 bases and J lost 1 base. CDR3 in DNA: TGTGCCAGCACCACCGGGACTAAGAACACCGGGGAGCTGTTTTTT. Translating it yields CASTTGTKNTGELFF. Using reference TRBV5-8 and TRBJ2-2 for the parts outside the CDR3, the full variable domain is EAGVTQSPTHLIKTRGQQATLRCSPISGHTSVYWYQQALGLGLQFLLWYDEGEERNRGNFPPRFSGRQFPNYSSELNVNALELEDSALYLCASTTGTKNTGELFFGEGSRLTVL.

V gene TRBV6-1 combines with J gene TRBJ2-2, with 9 bases matching TRBD1. This CDR3 is 15 amino acids long. Germline CDR1 MNHNS, CDR2 SASEGT. J gave up 6 bases and V 6 bases, and 8 bases lay outside the gene matches. Written as DNA, the CDR3 is TGTGCCAGCAGCTCCGGGACAGGGTCCCCCGGGGAGCTGTTTTTT. As protein: CASSSGTGSPGELFF.

This sequence joins TRBV28 and TRBJ1-4; 9 bases match TRBD1. V lost 6 bases to trimming and J lost 0 bases; unmatched junction nucleotides: 8. The CDR3 is 17 amino acids. Germline assignment: CDR1 MDHEN and CDR2 SYDVKM. In nucleotides, the CDR3 is TGTGCCAGCAGCCGGGGACAGGGTAACCCAACTAATGAAAAACTGTTTTTT. It codes for CASSRGQGNPTNEKLFF. The full variable domain, its missing parts supplied by reference TRBV28 and TRBJ1-4, is DVKVTQSSRYLVKRTGEKVFLECVQDMDHENMFWYRQDPGLGLRLIYFSYDVKMKEKGDIPEGYSVSREKKERFSLILESASTNQTSMYLCASSRGQGNPTNEKLFFGSGTQLSVL.

This chain joins TRBV29-1 and TRBJ1-1; D ambiguous. Between the trimmed V and J ends, which lost 6 bases and 1 base, there was a span of 12 bases. Per germline, CDR1 SQVTM and CDR2 ANQGSEA. The CDR3 consists of 13 residues. The CDR3 DNA sequence: TGCAGCGTGGAGGGCCTGGCGAACACTGAAGCTTTCTTT. Protein product: CSVEGLANTEAFF.

This chain joins TRBV2 and TRBJ2-1; D perhaps matches TRBD1 (6 bases). The CDR3 runs to 13 residues. Trimming stripped 3 bases from V and 6 bases from J, with 9 bases between. Germline V lookup: CDR1 SNHLY, CDR2 FYNNEI. CDR3 region: CASSETGFNEQFF. The CDR3 coding sequence is TGTGCCAGCAGTGAGACAGGCTTCAATGAGCAGTTCTTC. The full variable domain, in which reference TRBV2 and TRBJ2-1 provide the parts outside the CDR3, is EPEVTQTPSHQVTQMGQEVILRCVPISNHLYFYWYRQILGQKVEFLVSFYNNEISEKSEIFDDQFSVERPDGSNFTLKIRSTKLEDSAMYFCASSETGFNEQFFGPGTRLTVL.

The genes are TRBV7-9 and TRBJ2-1; TRBD1 agrees at 7 bases. Germline lookup yields CDR1 SEHNR and CDR2 FQNEAQ (reference sequence). This CDR3 is built from 13 residues. Trimming at V came to 5 bases and at J to 6 bases, leaving 4 bases not matched to a gene. CDR3 in amino acids: CASSLWTGNEQFF. The CDR3 DNA reads as TGTGCCAGCAGCCTATGGACAGGCAATGAGCAGTTCTTC.

This clone has just a few counts. The rearrangement links TRBV7-2 to TRBJ1-4, with TRBD1 matching over 10 bases. The germline V gene has CDR1 SGHTA and CDR2 FQGNSA. The CDR3 sequence is 14 residues long. Trimming at V came to 3 bases and at J to 7 bases, leaving 2 bases not matched to a gene. The CDR3 sequence is CASSLTGGSEKLFF. In nucleotides, the CDR3 is TGTGCCAGCAGCTTGACAGGGGGCAGTGAAAAACTGTTTTTT.

This chain connects TRBV30 to TRBJ2-2, with D possibly being TRBD2 (5 bases). Per the germline V gene, CDR1 is GTSNPN and CDR2 is SVGIG (reference sequence). The CDR3 is 15 amino acids. V gave up 8 bases and J gave up 0 bases, with 16 bases separating them. The CDR3 here is CARSRAPANTGELFF. CDR3 DNA sequence: TGTGCCCGGTCGAGGGCGCCCGCGAACACCGGGGAGCTGTTTTTT.

This chain links TRBV27 with TRBJ1-1, with TRBD1 identical over 9 bases. The CDR3 contains 17 residues. The ends lost 6 bases at V and 6 bases at J; junction bases unmatched: 17. Germline lookup yields CDR1 MNHEY and CDR2 SMNVEV (reference sequence). The CDR3 loop reads CASSRTGGAFIVAEAFF. For the CDR3, the DNA is TGTGCCAGCAGCCGAACAGGGGGCGCATTTATAGTGGCTGAAGCTTTCTTT.

The rearrangement joins TRBV5-1 to TRBJ1-5; TRBD1 aligns across 7 bases. Looked up from germline, CDR1 is SGHRS and CDR2 is YFSETQ. This CDR3 has 17 amino acids. J lost 0 bases, V lost 0 bases, and 6 bases had no gene match. The DNA of the CDR3 is TGCGCCAGCAGCTTGGTGGGACAGTGTAATAGCAATCAGCCCCAGCATTTT. It yields the protein CASSLVGQCNSNQPQHF.